This TCR beta chain was documented in a study of blood T cell repertoires in COVID-19. The method was immunoSEQ multiplex PCR; TCRdb's version includes in-frame clones alone and lacks a portion of them. The repertoire holds some 66,000 clones, with 82% as singletons. CDR3 size: 13 residues. Germline assignment: CDR1 WSHSY and CDR2 SAAADI. The V and J ends lost 3 bases and 4 bases respectively, with 6 bases between them. V and J are TRBV10-2 and TRBJ1-4; D is uncertain. The sequence was collected from a man between 60 and 75 years old with acute or convalescent COVID-19. Specimen: peripheral blood. The CDR3 protein is CASSETGNEKLFF. In DNA form, the CDR3 reads TGCGCCAGCAGTGAAACGGGTAATGAAAAACTGTTTTTT.